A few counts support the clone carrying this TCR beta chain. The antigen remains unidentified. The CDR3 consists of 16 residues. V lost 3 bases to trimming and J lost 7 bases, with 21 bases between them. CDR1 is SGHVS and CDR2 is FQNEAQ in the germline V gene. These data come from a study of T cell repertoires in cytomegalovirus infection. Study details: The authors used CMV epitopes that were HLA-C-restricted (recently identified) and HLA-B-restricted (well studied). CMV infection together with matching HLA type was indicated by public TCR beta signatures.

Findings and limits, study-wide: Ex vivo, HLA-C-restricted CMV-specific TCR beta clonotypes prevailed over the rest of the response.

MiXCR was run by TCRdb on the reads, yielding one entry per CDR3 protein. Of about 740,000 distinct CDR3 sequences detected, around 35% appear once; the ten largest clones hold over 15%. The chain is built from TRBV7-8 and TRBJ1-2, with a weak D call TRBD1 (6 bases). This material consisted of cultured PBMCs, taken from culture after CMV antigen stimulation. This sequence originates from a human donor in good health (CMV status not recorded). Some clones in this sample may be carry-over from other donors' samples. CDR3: CASSLVGGKVISGYTF. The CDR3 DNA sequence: TGTGCCAGCAGCTTGGTAGGGGGAAAGGTCATTAGTGGCTACACCTTC.